What follows are 30 T cell receptor beta chains derived from one specimen sequenced in a study of Graves' ophthalmopathy and Graves' hyperthyroidism. RNA transcripts were the template, and TCR beta CDR3 regions were amplified from them. First-round RT-PCR relied on HTBI primers, and a second-round multiplex PCR came next. TCRdb ran MiXCR on the multiplex PCR reads and lists one entry per CDR3 protein. The profile shows some 400,000 distinct CDR3 sequences, around 19% of them singletons. The source material was peripheral blood. Receptors were obtained from a woman under 30 with Graves' ophthalmopathy.

The table lists this clonotype with many counts. The chain joins TRBV6-4 to TRBJ2-7; D remains unclear. V was clipped by 2 bases and J by 3 bases, with 14 bases between them. Germline V gene data show CDR1 as MRHNA and CDR2 as SNTAGT. The length of the CDR3 is 15 residues. The CDR3 sequence: CASSDPARAYYEQYF. The CDR3 bases are TGTGCCAGCAGTGACCCGGCAAGGGCATACTACGAGCAGTACTTC.

The table lists this clonotype with many counts. The rearrangement joins TRBV6-5 to TRBJ2-7; 8 bases are a match to TRBD1. CDR1 and CDR2 (germline): MNHEY, SVGAGI. The CDR3 runs 14 residues. With V trimmed by 6 bases and J by 3 bases, 7 bases remained unmatched. Written as DNA, the CDR3 is TGTGCCAGCAGGGCGGGACAGGTCTTCTACGAGCAGTACTTC. Residues: CASRAGQVFYEQYF.

In its sample, this clonotype was seen many times. The rearrangement joins TRBV7-8 to TRBJ1-6; D is uncertain. This CDR3 contains 14 residues. Germline V gives CDR1 SGHVS, CDR2 FQNEAQ. The germline V and J ends were trimmed by 3 bases and 11 bases, with 14 bases remaining between them. The CDR3 nucleotides read TGTGCCAGCAGCTTTTACGAACAAGAACCACCCCTCCACTTT. It yields the protein CASSFYEQEPPLHF.

V usage is TRBV7-3 and J usage is TRBJ2-2; 8 bases match TRBD2. With V trimmed by 2 bases and J by 7 bases, 3 bases remained unmatched. CDR1 and CDR2 from the germline V gene are SGHTA and FQGTGA. The CDR3 consists of 14 residues. CDR3 coding DNA: TGTGCCAGCAGCTTAGGGACTAGTATCGGGGAGCTGTTTTTT. The encoded protein is CASSLGTSIGELFF.

This clonotype was counted only a few times. The gene calls are TRBV28 and TRBJ1-5; D not certain. The ends were cut back, 1 base at V and 0 bases at J, with 7 bases in the middle. The CDR3 sequence is 15 residues long. Germline CDR1 and CDR2: MDHEN and SYDVKM. The CDR3 protein is CASSLLAVSNQPQHF. For the CDR3, the DNA is TGTGCCAGCAGTTTATTAGCGGTTAGCAATCAGCCCCAGCATTTT.

This clonotype has a count of ten or more. CDR3 in amino acids: CASRGRSKETQYF. The CDR3, as DNA: TGTGCCAGCAGGGGGAGATCCAAAGAGACCCAGTACTTC. This chain connects TRBV28 to TRBJ2-5, with a possible D match to TRBD2 (5 bases). CDR3 size: 13 residues. CDR1 is MDHEN, CDR2 SYDVKM, per germline. The V gene lost 6 bases and the J gene lost 3 bases, with 11 bases spanning the gap.

This clonotype has at least ten counts. The J gene is TRBJ2-5, the V gene TRBV30, with 10 bases that match TRBD1. This CDR3 has 15 amino acids. The V and J ends lost 0 bases and 4 bases, in that order; junction bases with no gene match: 5. Germline V gene sequence: CDR1 GTSNPN, CDR2 SVGIG (reference sequence). The CDR3 is CAWSVRQGASETQYF. CDR3 DNA: TGTGCCTGGAGTGTACGACAGGGGGCTTCAGAGACCCAGTACTTC.

This clonotype has a count of ten or more. The chain combines TRBV6-5 with TRBJ1-3; maybe TRBD1 (5 bases). In germline, CDR1 is MNHEY, CDR2 SVGAGI. The V end lost 8 bases, the J end lost 4 bases, and 18 bases lay between the germline ends. The CDR3 extends over 15 amino acids. This CDR3 is CASEGARARGNTIYF. DNA of the CDR3: TGTGCCAGCGAAGGGGCCCGGGCGAGAGGAAACACCATATATTTT.

The DNA for the CDR3 is TGTGCCAGCACCAAAGGCAGGGCCGACACCGGGGAGCTGTTTTTT. Residues: CASTKGRADTGELFF. The chain carries TRBV7-2 and TRBJ2-2; possible D gene TRBD1, 5 bases. The V gene's germline CDR1 is SGHTA and CDR2 FQGNSA. Deletions cut 7 bases from V and 3 bases from J, with 15 bases between. This CDR3 comprises 15 residues.

This chain joins TRBV15 and TRBJ2-7; D gene uncertain. Germline-derived CDR1 and CDR2 are LNHNV and YYDKDF (reference sequence). V was shortened by 0 bases and J by 4 bases, with 7 bases between the two germline ends. The CDR3 extends over 13 amino acids. CDR3 region: CATSRDVGYEQYF. Written as DNA, the CDR3 is TGTGCCACCAGCAGAGATGTCGGGTACGAGCAGTACTTC.

At least ten counts were recorded for this clonotype. CDR3: CASSSAEQYF. In nucleotides, the CDR3 is TGTGCCAGCAGCAGTGCTGAGCAGTACTTC. The chain is built from TRBV7-9 and TRBJ2-7, with D uncertain. This CDR3 has 10 amino acids. Trimming removed 5 bases from V and 7 bases from J, with 6 bases in between. The germline V gene has CDR1 SEHNR and CDR2 FQNEAQ (reference sequence).

This clonotype was seen ten or more times. The J gene is TRBJ1-6, the V gene TRBV28; D remains unclear. CDR3 length: 15 amino acids. Trimming removed 7 bases from V and 4 bases from J, with 14 bases in between. Germline-derived CDR1 and CDR2 are MDHEN and SYDVKM. The CDR3 is CASTEGALYNSPLHF. DNA for the CDR3: TGTGCCAGCACCGAGGGAGCCCTGTATAATTCACCCCTCCACTTT. The full variable domain, with the rest looked up from reference TRBV28 and TRBJ1-6, is DVKVTQSSRYLVKRTGEKVFLECVQDMDHENMFWYRQDPGLGLRLIYFSYDVKMKEKGDIPEGYSVSREKKERFSLILESASTNQTSMYLCASTEGALYNSPLHFGNGTRLTVT.

The chain recombines TRBV7-2 with TRBJ1-6; 9 bases are a match to TRBD1. The CDR3 loop spans 14 amino acids. V lost 5 bases, J lost 8 bases, and 4 bases stayed unmatched. Germline assignment: CDR1 SGHTA and CDR2 FQGNSA. The CDR3 nucleotides are TGTGCCAGCAGCCAACAGGGGGCACATTCACCCCTCCACTTT. Protein sequence: CASSQQGAHSPLHF.

This clonotype was recorded at least ten times. CDR3 sequence reads: CASSLIPLSGRSSYEQYF. CDR3 coding DNA: TGTGCCAGCAGTTTGATCCCCCTTAGCGGGCGGAGCTCCTACGAGCAGTACTTC. The V call is TRBV28, the J call TRBJ2-7; 7 bases line up with TRBD2. The CDR3 runs 18 residues. V lost 3 bases to trimming and J lost 0 bases; unmatched junction nucleotides: 14. Germline CDR1 is MDHEN and CDR2 is SYDVKM.

This clonotype came up many times. The CDR3 sequence: CASSYSLSGNSNQPQHF. CDR3 sequence (DNA): TGTGCCAGCAGTTACTCGTTGTCAGGCAATAGCAATCAGCCCCAGCATTTT. V usage is TRBV6-2 or TRBV6-3 and J usage is TRBJ1-5; D is unclear. Germline V gives CDR1 MNHEY, CDR2 SVGEGT. The CDR3 covers 17 residues. V lost 0 bases, J lost 0 bases, and 12 bases lay in between.

This clonotype was recorded many times. The chain is built from TRBV6-1 and TRBJ2-7, with 8 bases lining up with TRBD2. The V segment lost 8 bases and the J segment 2 bases; nucleotides outside the gene matches: 8. This CDR3 has 14 residues. Germline loops: CDR1 MNHNS, CDR2 SASEGT. CDR3 loop: CASSQAGGTYEQYF. The CDR3 DNA reads TGTGCCAGCTCCCAGGCGGGGGGAACCTACGAGCAGTACTTC.

This clonotype was seen many times. V is TRBV6-2 or TRBV6-3 and J is TRBJ1-1; D not certain. Germline V lookup: CDR1 MNHEY, CDR2 SVGEGT. This CDR3 region has 15 residues. Trimming cost V 4 bases and J 1 base, with 13 bases left between them. CDR3 protein: CASSSEERSNTEAFF. The CDR3 DNA reads TGTGCCAGCAGTTCGGAAGAACGGTCGAACACTGAAGCTTTCTTT.

This clonotype has at least ten counts. J is TRBJ1-2 and V is TRBV20-1, with D uncertain. This CDR3 spans 11 amino acids. Looked up from germline, CDR1 is DFQATT and CDR2 is SNEGSKA (reference sequence). V dropped 2 bases and J dropped 4 bases, with 5 bases sitting between them. The CDR3 coding sequence is TGCAGTGCTAGATACAGCTATGGCTACACCTTC. It is translated as CSARYSYGYTF.

This clonotype was seen ten or more times. The rearrangement joins TRBV20-1 to TRBJ1-6; 9 bases are shared with TRBD1. This CDR3 spans 15 amino acids. The ends lost 3 bases at V and 7 bases at J; junction bases unmatched: 7. Germline CDR1 reads DFQATT; CDR2 reads SNEGSKA (reference sequence). CDR3 bases: TGCAGTGCTAGGGCCTCGACAGGGGGAAATTCACCCCTCCACTTT. The encoded protein is CSARASTGGNSPLHF.

The chain carries TRBV25-1 and TRBJ2-7, with D perhaps TRBD1 (6 bases). The CDR3 runs to 14 residues. Per germline, CDR1 MGHDK and CDR2 SYGVNS. V shed 3 bases and J shed 5 bases, with 14 bases lying between them. The CDR3 here is CASSDRGLGHEQYF. CDR3 nucleotide sequence: TGTGCCAGCAGTGACAGGGGTTTGGGGCACGAGCAGTACTTC.

This clonotype occurred a few times. This chain uses TRBV20-1 with TRBJ1-1; D is unclear. The germline V gene encodes CDR1 DFQATT and CDR2 SNEGSKA (reference sequence). V lost 3 bases and J 10 bases, leaving 12 bases between the germline ends. This CDR3 contains 11 residues. In DNA form, the CDR3 reads TGCAGTGCTAGGGGTTCTGTTCCAGCTTTCTTT. Protein sequence: CSARGSVPAFF.

This clonotype has ten or more counts. The V gene is TRBV6-1, the J gene TRBJ2-7; possible D gene TRBD2, 6 bases. This CDR3 contains 14 residues. Germline CDR1 is MNHNS and CDR2 is SASEGT. V was clipped by 6 bases and J by 0 bases, with 12 bases between them. The CDR3 region is CASSLLGGSYEQYF. The CDR3 DNA reads as TGTGCCAGCAGCTTGCTGGGGGGCTCCTACGAGCAGTACTTC.

The table lists this clonotype with many counts. The rearrangement uses TRBV27 and TRBJ2-7; D possibly matches TRBD1 or TRBD2 (5 bases each). There are 13 residues in the CDR3. Germline V gene data show CDR1 as MNHEY and CDR2 as SMNVEV (reference sequence). Trimming left V 11 bases short and J 3 bases short, with 17 bases between. The CDR3 DNA reads as TGTGCCTCCTCTATTCGGGGCCTCTACGAGCAGTACTTC. This sequence encodes CASSIRGLYEQYF.

This clonotype is classed as medium-sized. The chain joins TRBV6-1 to TRBJ1-2, with D perhaps matching TRBD1 (5 bases). Trimming shortened V by 4 bases and J by 1 base, and 7 bases separated the two germline ends. Germline loops: CDR1 MNHNS, CDR2 SASEGT. The CDR3 length is 13 residues. In DNA, the CDR3 is TGTGCCAGCAGTGGACAGCTTAACTATGGCTACACCTTC. Translated, it gives CASSGQLNYGYTF.

This clonotype has only one observation. The chain combines TRBV6-1 with TRBJ2-5; 7 bases are shared with TRBD2. CDR3 length: 16 amino acids. Germline assignment: CDR1 MNHNS and CDR2 SASEGT. The ends lost 5 bases at V and 5 bases at J; junction bases unmatched: 14. DNA for the CDR3: TGTGCCAGCAGTCGACAAGAGAGCGGGATAGGGGAGACCCAGTACTTC. It is translated as CASSRQESGIGETQYF.

This clonotype was seen ten or more times. The CDR3 protein is CASRREPGRLEGYTF. The CDR3, as DNA: TGTGCCAGCAGACGAGAACCGGGACGCCTTGAGGGCTACACCTTC. The rearrangement links TRBV6-1 to TRBJ1-2, with D possibly being TRBD1 (5 bases). CDR1 and CDR2 (germline): MNHNS, SASEGT. Trimming removed 6 bases from V and 8 bases from J, with 22 bases in between. The CDR3 is made up of 15 amino acids.

This clonotype was detected many times. The CDR3 loop reads CASSLRGSQHEYF. In DNA, the CDR3 is TGTGCCAGCAGTTTACGGGGCAGTCAGCATGAGTACTTC. This chain connects TRBV12-3 or TRBV12-4 to TRBJ2-7; D tentatively reads TRBD1 or TRBD2 (5 bases each). This CDR3 spans 13 amino acids. The germline V and J ends were trimmed by 2 bases and 11 bases, with 16 bases remaining between them.

This clonotype was seen ten or more times. The V and J genes are TRBV7-2 and TRBJ1-1, with D hard to call. The CDR3 runs 14 residues. Germline loops: CDR1 SGHTA, CDR2 FQGNSA. Trimming cost V 3 bases and J 1 base, with 9 bases left between them. The CDR3 spells CASSFMRGNTEAFF. CDR3 coding DNA: TGTGCCAGCAGCTTTATGCGGGGGAACACTGAAGCTTTCTTT.

The rearrangement uses TRBV12-3 or TRBV12-4 and TRBJ2-7, with a weak D call TRBD1 (6 bases). Trimming cost V 5 bases and J 1 base, with 21 bases left between them. The CDR3 contains 17 residues. The CDR3 DNA sequence: TGTGCCAGCAGTCGCGCAACCGGACAGTTGACTTCCTACGAGCAGTACTTC. Its protein product is CASSRATGQLTSYEQYF.

A few counts support this clonotype. The chain carries TRBV12-3 or TRBV12-4 and TRBJ2-5; D remains ambiguous. CDR3 length: 14 residues. Trimming pared 4 bases from V and 1 base from J, leaving 10 bases between. This chain's CDR3 is CASSSLSAQETQYF. In DNA form, the CDR3 reads TGTGCCAGCAGTTCTCTTAGTGCCCAAGAGACCCAGTACTTC.